This T cell receptor beta chain was sequenced during a study of blood T cell repertoires in COVID-19. As for the study in general: Sources were T cells, B-cell-depleted T cells, or PBMCs; the material itself was cDNA or gDNA.

Authors' data handling: Reference gene primer amplification in the assay estimated nucleated cell counts. The method was immunoSEQ multiplex PCR; TCRdb's version includes in-frame clones alone and lacks a portion of them. Clonal size and the V and J genes are those of that table, whereas D and trimming came from the DNA. The sample gives 180,000 or so clones, approximately 91% of which show up once; approximately 0.77% is in the top ten. This CDR3 has 15 amino acids. Germline lookup yields CDR1 MNHEY and CDR2 SVGAGI. V dropped 6 bases and J dropped 6; count of bases not matched to a gene: 14. Participants' reported clinical history set cohort assignment.

The material sequenced was PBMCs or T cells enriched from blood (not recorded which). This clonotype was sampled from a woman between 18 and 30 years old who had recovered from COVID-19. V usage is TRBV6-5 and J usage is TRBJ2-7; TRBD1 matches at 7 bases. For the CDR3, the DNA is TGTGCCAGCAGCCCGGACAGGCCACGTCCCAGCGAGCAGTACTTC. Its protein is CASSPDRPRPSEQYF.